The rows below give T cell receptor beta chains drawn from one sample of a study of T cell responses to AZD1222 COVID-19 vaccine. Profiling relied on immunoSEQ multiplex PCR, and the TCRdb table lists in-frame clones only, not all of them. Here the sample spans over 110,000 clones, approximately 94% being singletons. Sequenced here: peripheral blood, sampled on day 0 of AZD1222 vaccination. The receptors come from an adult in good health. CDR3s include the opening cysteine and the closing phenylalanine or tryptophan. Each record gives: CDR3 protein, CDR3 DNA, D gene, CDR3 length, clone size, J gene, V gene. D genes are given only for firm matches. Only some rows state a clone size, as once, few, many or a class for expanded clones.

CASSLEGLTEAFF,TGTGCCAGCAGTTTGGAAGGGCTTACTGAAGCTTTCTTT,NA,13,once,TRBJ1-1,TRBV12-3/TRBV12-4
CASRTEWPRSTDTQYF,TGTGCCAGCAGAACTGAGTGGCCCCGGAGCACAGATACGCAGTATTTT,NA,16,NA,TRBJ2-3,TRBV11-2
CASATSGTHNNEQFF,TGTGCCAGTGCAACCTCCGGGACACACAACAATGAGCAGTTCTTC,NA,15,NA,TRBJ2-1,TRBV19
CASSEPGSNTEAFF,TGTGCCAGCAGTGAGCCAGGGAGTAACACTGAAGCTTTCTTT,NA,14,NA,TRBJ1-1,TRBV6-1
CASSYFPAPNTGELFF,TGTGCCAGCAGTTACTTCCCGGCCCCGAACACCGGGGAGCTGTTTTTT,NA,16,once,TRBJ2-2,TRBV6-5
CASSVMTASSYNEQFF,TGTGCCAGCAGTGTTATGACAGCCAGCTCCTACAATGAGCAGTTCTTC,NA,16,NA,TRBJ2-1,TRBV6-1
CASSQRTGGSGANVLTF,TGTGCCAGCAGTCAAAGGACAGGAGGCTCTGGGGCCAACGTCCTGACTTTC,TRBD1,17,NA,TRBJ2-6,TRBV4-2
CSASGPGEQFF,TGCAGTGCTAGTGGACCCGGTGAGCAGTTCTTC,NA,11,NA,TRBJ2-1,TRBV20-1
CASSFSNGPQHF,TGTGCCAGCAGTTTTAGTAACGGGCCCCAGCATTTT,NA,12,NA,TRBJ1-5,TRBV12-3/TRBV12-4
CASSFSGGEFYEQYF,TGTGCCAGCAGCTTTAGCGGAGGGGAGTTCTACGAGCAGTACTTC,NA,15,NA,TRBJ2-7,TRBV11-2
CASGLWDSSLGGYTF,TGTGCTAGTGGTTTATGGGACTCCTCGCTTGGGGGCTACACCTTC,NA,15,NA,TRBJ1-2,TRBV12-5
CASRDRGQRKLFF,TGTGCCAGTAGGGACAGGGGGCAGAGAAAACTGTTTTTT,TRBD1,13,once,TRBJ1-4,TRBV19
CASSFDSGSLRDEQFF,TGTGCCAGCAGCTTCGATTCCGGGTCCTTAAGGGATGAGCAGTTCTTC,NA,16,NA,TRBJ2-1,TRBV7-9
CASSLAHEQYF,TGCGCCAGCAGCTTGGCCCACGAGCAGTACTTC,NA,11,NA,TRBJ2-7,TRBV5-1
CASSLGVLEGYTF,TGTGCCAGCAGTTTAGGAGTATTAGAGGGCTACACCTTC,NA,13,NA,TRBJ1-2,TRBV12-3/TRBV12-4
CASSFRGNQPQHF,TGTGCCAGCAGCTTTAGGGGCAATCAGCCCCAGCATTTT,NA,13,NA,TRBJ1-5,TRBV7-6
CASSPSGHSYEQYF,TGTGCCAGCAGTCCCTCCGGACACTCCTACGAGCAGTACTTC,NA,14,NA,TRBJ2-7,TRBV6-2/TRBV6-3
CASSSAPLGGGAFF,TGCGCCAGCAGCTCTGCTCCGTTAGGCGGAGGAGCTTTCTTT,NA,14,NA,TRBJ1-1,TRBV5-1
CASSPLGGLQPQHF,TGTGCCAGCAGCCCCCTCGGGGGCTTACAGCCCCAGCATTTT,NA,14,NA,TRBJ1-5,TRBV3-1/TRBV3-2
CASSYSREQYF,TGTGCCAGCAGTTACTCTCGGGAGCAGTACTTC,NA,11,few,TRBJ2-7,TRBV6-2/TRBV6-3
CASSPLGYEQYF,TGTGCCAGCAGTCCACTAGGGTACGAGCAGTACTTC,NA,12,NA,TRBJ2-7,TRBV12-3/TRBV12-4
CASSGRQTLGTIYF,TGTGCCAGCAGCGGACGACAAACTCTGGGCACCATATATTTT,NA,14,NA,TRBJ1-3,TRBV9
CASGTAGEDTQYF,TGTGCCAGCGGGACGGCGGGAGAAGATACGCAGTATTTT,TRBD2,13,NA,TRBJ2-3,TRBV7-9
CASSQLTLGEQYF,TGTGCCAGCAGCCAGTTAACCCTGGGCGAGCAGTACTTC,NA,13,NA,TRBJ2-7,TRBV9
CASTRPDRGSETQYF,TGTGCCAGCACGAGACCGGACAGGGGGTCAGAGACCCAGTACTTC,TRBD1,15,NA,TRBJ2-5,TRBV11-2
CASSPWAGVNYGYTF,TGTGCCAGCAGCCCCTGGGCAGGCGTGAACTATGGCTACACCTTC,NA,15,NA,TRBJ1-2,TRBV3-1/TRBV3-2
CASSFRGTILRTEETQYF,TGTGCCAGCAGCTTTAGGGGAACTATCCTCCGGACCGAAGAGACCCAGTACTTC,NA,18,NA,TRBJ2-5,TRBV7-8
CATSRDFRAAQYF,TGTGCCACCAGCAGAGATTTCCGGGCAGCCCAGTACTTC,NA,13,NA,TRBJ2-7,TRBV15
CASSPTGTAETQYF,TGTGCCAGCTCACCAACAGGGACCGCGGAGACCCAGTACTTC,NA,14,NA,TRBJ2-5,TRBV18
CASSQGLGAFF,TGTGCCAGCAGCCAGGGACTGGGCGCGTTCTTC,NA,11,NA,TRBJ2-1,TRBV6-2/TRBV6-3
CASSGGRAEGKNIQYF,TGCGCCAGCAGTGGCGGGAGGGCCGAAGGCAAAAACATTCAGTACTTC,TRBD2,16,NA,TRBJ2-4,TRBV10-1
CASSHSGRSNSGEQYF,TGTGCCAGCAGCCACAGCGGGAGGAGTAATAGTGGCGAGCAGTACTTC,TRBD2,16,NA,TRBJ2-7,TRBV7-2
CASSLARDRDGYTF,TGTGCCAGCAGCTTGGCCCGGGACAGAGATGGCTACACCTTC,TRBD1,14,once,TRBJ1-2,TRBV7-9
CASSFGGGGVTGELFF,TGTGCCAGCAGTTTCGGGGGCGGAGGAGTAACCGGGGAGCTGTTTTTT,NA,16,NA,TRBJ2-2,TRBV27
CASSLVPQGNTEAFF,TGTGCCAGCAGCTTAGTCCCCCAGGGGAACACTGAAGCTTTCTTT,NA,15,NA,TRBJ1-1,TRBV7-6
CASSTQVNTEAFF,TGTGCCAGCAGCACCCAAGTTAACACTGAAGCTTTCTTT,NA,13,few,TRBJ1-1,TRBV7-9
CASSPARGWAFF,TGTGCCAGCTCACCTGCCAGGGGTTGGGCTTTCTTT,NA,12,once,TRBJ1-1,TRBV18
CASSPGRVVSPLHF,TGTGCCAGCAGCCCGGGGAGGGTAGTCTCACCCCTCCACTTT,NA,14,few,TRBJ1-6,TRBV5-4
CASSLTTSGGPGETQYF,TGTGCCAGCAGCTTGACGACTAGCGGGGGGCCGGGCGAGACCCAGTACTTC,TRBD2,17,NA,TRBJ2-5,TRBV4-2
CASSLVVGKLGEQYF,TGTGCCAGCAGCTTAGTGGTAGGAAAACTAGGCGAGCAGTACTTC,NA,15,NA,TRBJ2-7,TRBV7-2
CASSFGAEGTEAFF,TGTGCCAGCAGCTTTGGGGCAGAGGGGACTGAAGCTTTCTTT,NA,14,NA,TRBJ1-1,TRBV7-9
CASSPRRRTNTGELFF,TGTGCCAGCAGCCCCCGGAGACGTACGAACACCGGGGAGCTGTTTTTT,NA,16,few,TRBJ2-2,TRBV3-1/TRBV3-2
CASSERQRNQPQHF,TGTGCCAGCAGTGAACGACAGAGAAATCAGCCCCAGCATTTT,NA,14,once,TRBJ1-5,TRBV6-1
CAISLTSGHPAYEQYF,TGTGCCATCAGCCTCACTAGCGGCCACCCTGCTTACGAGCAGTACTTC,TRBD2,16,once,TRBJ2-7,TRBV10-3
CAAVGSDYGYTF,TGTGCCGCGGTAGGGTCTGACTATGGCTACACCTTC,NA,12,NA,TRBJ1-2,TRBV6-5
CASSAWRGDSGNTIYF,TGTGCCAGCAGCGCTTGGCGGGGCGACTCTGGAAACACCATATATTTT,NA,16,NA,TRBJ1-3,TRBV9
CASSSAGTDTQYF,TGTGCCAGCAGCTCTGCAGGCACAGATACGCAGTATTTT,NA,13,NA,TRBJ2-3,TRBV11-1
CATSRDVGLSGYAFF,TGTGCCACCAGCAGAGATGTCGGCCTGTCAGGATACGCTTTCTTT,NA,15,NA,TRBJ1-1,TRBV15
CASRPTTGPNTEAFF,TGTGCCAGCAGACCTACGACAGGCCCGAACACTGAAGCTTTCTTT,NA,15,NA,TRBJ1-1,TRBV25-1
CASSLYPSGANVLTF,TGTGCCAGCAGTTTATACCCCTCTGGGGCCAACGTCCTGACTTTC,NA,15,NA,TRBJ2-6,TRBV27
CASLVGAGTEAFF,TGTGCCAGCTTAGTAGGGGCGGGCACTGAAGCTTTCTTT,NA,13,once,TRBJ1-1,TRBV7-9
CASSIDHPGNTIYF,TGTGCCAGTAGTATAGATCACCCCGGAAACACCATATATTTT,NA,14,NA,TRBJ1-3,TRBV19
CASSLQWNQPQHF,TGTGCCAGCAGCTTACAGTGGAATCAGCCCCAGCATTTT,NA,13,NA,TRBJ1-5,TRBV2
CASSKTTGTHSPLHF,TGTGCCAGCAGCAAAACGACAGGGACTCATTCACCCCTCCACTTT,TRBD1,15,few,TRBJ1-6,TRBV7-9
CASSEGRGANTGELFF,TGTGCCAGCAGTGAAGGGCGGGGAGCGAACACCGGGGAGCTGTTTTTT,NA,16,NA,TRBJ2-2,TRBV25-1
CASSPLAGGYEQYF,TGTGCCAGCAGTCCACTAGCGGGGGGGTACGAGCAGTACTTC,TRBD2,14,NA,TRBJ2-7,TRBV7-2
CASSLGPGGGETQYF,TGTGCCAGCAGCTTAGGGCCGGGAGGAGGAGAGACCCAGTACTTC,TRBD2,15,once,TRBJ2-5,TRBV7-2